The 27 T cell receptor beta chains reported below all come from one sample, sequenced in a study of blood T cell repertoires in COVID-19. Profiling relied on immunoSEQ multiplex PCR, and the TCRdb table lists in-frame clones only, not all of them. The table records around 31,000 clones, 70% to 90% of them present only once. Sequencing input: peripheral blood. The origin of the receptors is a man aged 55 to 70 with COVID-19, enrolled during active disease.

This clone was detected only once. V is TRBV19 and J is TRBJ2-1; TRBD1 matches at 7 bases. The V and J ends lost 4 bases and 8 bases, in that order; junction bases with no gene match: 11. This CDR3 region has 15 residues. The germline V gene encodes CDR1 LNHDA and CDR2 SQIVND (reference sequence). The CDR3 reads CASSNLQGSGYEQFF. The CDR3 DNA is TGTGCCAGTAGTAATCTACAGGGGTCGGGGTATGAGCAGTTCTTC.

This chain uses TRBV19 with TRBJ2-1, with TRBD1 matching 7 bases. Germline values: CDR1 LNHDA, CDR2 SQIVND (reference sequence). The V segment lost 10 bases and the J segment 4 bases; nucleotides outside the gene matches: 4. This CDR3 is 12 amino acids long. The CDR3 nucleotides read TGTGCCACCGAGACAGGGTACAATGAGCAGTTCTTC. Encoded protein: CATETGYNEQFF. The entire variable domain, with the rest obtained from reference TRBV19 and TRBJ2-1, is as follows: DGGITQSPKYLFRKEGQNVTLSCEQNLNHDAMYWYRQDPGQGLRLIYYSQIVNDFQKGDIAEGYSVSREKKESFPLTVTSAQKNPTAFYLCATETGYNEQFFGPGTRLTVL.

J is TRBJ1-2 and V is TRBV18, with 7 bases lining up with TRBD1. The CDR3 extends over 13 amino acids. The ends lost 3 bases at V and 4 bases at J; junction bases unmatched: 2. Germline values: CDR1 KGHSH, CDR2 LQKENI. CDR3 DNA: TGTGCCAGCTCACCCCGACAGGGCTATGGCTACACCTTC. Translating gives CASSPRQGYGYTF.

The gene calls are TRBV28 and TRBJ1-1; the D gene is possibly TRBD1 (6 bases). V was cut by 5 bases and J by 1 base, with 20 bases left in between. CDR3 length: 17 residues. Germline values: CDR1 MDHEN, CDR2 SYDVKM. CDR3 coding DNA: TGTGCCAGCAGTCCACCTAGGCTTGACAGGCAGAACACTGAAGCTTTCTTT. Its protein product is CASSPPRLDRQNTEAFF.

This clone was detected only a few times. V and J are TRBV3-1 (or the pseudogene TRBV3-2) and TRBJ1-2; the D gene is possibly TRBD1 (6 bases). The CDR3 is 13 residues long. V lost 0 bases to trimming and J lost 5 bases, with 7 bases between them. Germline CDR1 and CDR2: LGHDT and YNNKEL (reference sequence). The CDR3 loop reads CASSQEGTYGYTF. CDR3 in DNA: TGTGCCAGCAGCCAAGAAGGGACATATGGCTACACCTTC.

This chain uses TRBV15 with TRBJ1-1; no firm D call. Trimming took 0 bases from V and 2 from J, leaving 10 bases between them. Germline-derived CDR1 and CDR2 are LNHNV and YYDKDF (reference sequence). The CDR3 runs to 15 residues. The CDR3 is CATSRDLGGNTEAFF. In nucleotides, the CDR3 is TGTGCCACCAGCAGAGATCTTGGAGGAAACACTGAAGCTTTCTTT.

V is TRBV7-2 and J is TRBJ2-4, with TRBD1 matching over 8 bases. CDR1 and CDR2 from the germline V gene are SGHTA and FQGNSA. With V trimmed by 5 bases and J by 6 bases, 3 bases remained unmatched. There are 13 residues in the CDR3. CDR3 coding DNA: TGTGCCAGCAGCCCTGGACAGGGAAACATTCAGTACTTC. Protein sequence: CASSPGQGNIQYF.

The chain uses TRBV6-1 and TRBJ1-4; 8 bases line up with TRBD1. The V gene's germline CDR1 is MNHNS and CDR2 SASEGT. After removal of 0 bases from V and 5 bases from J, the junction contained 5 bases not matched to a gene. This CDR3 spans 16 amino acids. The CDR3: CASSEAHNRGNEKLFF. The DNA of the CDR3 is TGTGCCAGCAGTGAAGCACACAACAGGGGGAATGAAAAACTGTTTTTT.

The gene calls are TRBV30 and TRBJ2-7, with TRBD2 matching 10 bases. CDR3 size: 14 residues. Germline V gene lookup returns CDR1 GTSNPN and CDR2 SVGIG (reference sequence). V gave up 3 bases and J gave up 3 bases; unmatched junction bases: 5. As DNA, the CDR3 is TGTGCCTGGAGATCGCCTAGCGGGAGCTACGAGCAGTACTTC. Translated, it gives CAWRSPSGSYEQYF.

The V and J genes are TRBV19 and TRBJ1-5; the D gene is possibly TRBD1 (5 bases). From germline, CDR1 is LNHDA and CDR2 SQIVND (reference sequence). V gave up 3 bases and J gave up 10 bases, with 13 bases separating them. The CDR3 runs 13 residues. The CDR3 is CASSMGGPDPQHF. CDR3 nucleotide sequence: TGTGCCAGTAGTATGGGGGGACCCGATCCCCAGCATTTT.

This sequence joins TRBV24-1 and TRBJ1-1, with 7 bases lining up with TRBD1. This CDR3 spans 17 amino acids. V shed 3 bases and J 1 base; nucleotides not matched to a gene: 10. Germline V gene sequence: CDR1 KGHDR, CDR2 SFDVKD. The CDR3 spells CATSDGGRTGTNTEAFF. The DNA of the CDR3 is TGTGCCACCAGTGATGGGGGTAGGACAGGAACGAACACTGAAGCTTTCTTT.

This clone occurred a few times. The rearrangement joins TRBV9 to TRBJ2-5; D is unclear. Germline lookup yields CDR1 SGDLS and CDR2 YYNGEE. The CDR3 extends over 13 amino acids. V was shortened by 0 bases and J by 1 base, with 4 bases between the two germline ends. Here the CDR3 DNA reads TGTGCCAGCAGCGTAGGCGCCCAAGAGACCCAGTACTTC. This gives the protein CASSVGAQETQYF. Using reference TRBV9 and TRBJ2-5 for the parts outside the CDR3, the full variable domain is DSGVTQTPKHLITATGQRVTLRCSPRSGDLSVYWYQQSLDQGLQFLIQYYNGEERAKGNILERFSAQQFPDLHSELNLSSLELGDSALYFCASSVGAQETQYFGPGTRLLVL.

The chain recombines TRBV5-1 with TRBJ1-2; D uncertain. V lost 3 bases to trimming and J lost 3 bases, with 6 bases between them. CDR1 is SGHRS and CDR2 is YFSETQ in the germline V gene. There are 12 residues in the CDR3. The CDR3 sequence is CASSSQDYGYTF. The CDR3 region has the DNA TGCGCCAGCAGCTCGCAGGACTATGGCTACACCTTC.

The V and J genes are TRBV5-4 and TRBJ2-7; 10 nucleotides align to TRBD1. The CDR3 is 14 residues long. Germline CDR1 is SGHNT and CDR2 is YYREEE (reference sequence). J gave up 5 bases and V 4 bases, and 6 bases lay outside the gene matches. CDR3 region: CASSLRDRGHEQYF. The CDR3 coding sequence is TGTGCCAGCAGCCTCCGGGACAGGGGTCACGAGCAGTACTTC.

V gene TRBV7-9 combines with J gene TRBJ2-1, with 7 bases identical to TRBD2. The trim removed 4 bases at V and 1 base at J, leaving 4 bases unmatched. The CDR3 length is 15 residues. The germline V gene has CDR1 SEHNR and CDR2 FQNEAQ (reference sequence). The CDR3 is CASSSSGGSYNEQFF. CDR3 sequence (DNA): TGTGCCAGCAGCTCTAGCGGAGGGTCCTACAATGAGCAGTTCTTC.

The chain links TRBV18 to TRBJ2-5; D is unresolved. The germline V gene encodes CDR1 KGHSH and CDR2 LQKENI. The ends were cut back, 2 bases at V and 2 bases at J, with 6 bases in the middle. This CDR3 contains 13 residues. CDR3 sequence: CASSPGKQETQYF. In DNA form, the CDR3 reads TGTGCCAGCTCACCAGGCAAACAAGAGACCCAGTACTTC. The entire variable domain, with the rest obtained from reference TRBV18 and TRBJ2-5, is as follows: NAGVMQNPRHLVRRRGQEARLRCSPMKGHSHVYWYRQLPEEGLKFMVYLQKENIIDESGMPKERFSAEFPKEGPSILRIQQVVRGDSAAYFCASSPGKQETQYFGPGTRLLVL.

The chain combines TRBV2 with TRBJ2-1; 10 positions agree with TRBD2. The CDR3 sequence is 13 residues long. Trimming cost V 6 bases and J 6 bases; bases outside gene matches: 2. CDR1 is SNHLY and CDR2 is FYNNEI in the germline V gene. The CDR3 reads CASRASGSNEQFF. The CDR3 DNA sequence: TGTGCCAGCAGGGCTAGCGGGAGCAATGAGCAGTTCTTC.

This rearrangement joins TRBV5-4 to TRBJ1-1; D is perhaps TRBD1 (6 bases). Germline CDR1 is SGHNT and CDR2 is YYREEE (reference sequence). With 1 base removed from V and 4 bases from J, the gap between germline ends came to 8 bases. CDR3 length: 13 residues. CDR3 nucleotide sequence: TGTGCCAGCAGCTTGAAAGGGGGCACTGAAGCTTTCTTT. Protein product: CASSLKGGTEAFF.

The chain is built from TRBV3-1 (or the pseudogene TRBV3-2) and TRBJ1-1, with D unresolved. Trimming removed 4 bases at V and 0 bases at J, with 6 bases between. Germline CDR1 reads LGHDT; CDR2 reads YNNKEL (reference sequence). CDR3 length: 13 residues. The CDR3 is CASSLFMNTEAFF. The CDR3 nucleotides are TGTGCCAGCAGCCTTTTCATGAACACTGAAGCTTTCTTT.

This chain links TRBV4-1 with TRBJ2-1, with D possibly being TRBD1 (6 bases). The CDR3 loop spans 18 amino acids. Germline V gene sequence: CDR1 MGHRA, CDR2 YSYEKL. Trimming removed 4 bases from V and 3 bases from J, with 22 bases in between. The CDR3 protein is CASSPGVMWLSGYNEQFF. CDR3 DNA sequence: TGCGCCAGCAGCCCAGGGGTGATGTGGTTGTCCGGCTACAATGAGCAGTTCTTC.

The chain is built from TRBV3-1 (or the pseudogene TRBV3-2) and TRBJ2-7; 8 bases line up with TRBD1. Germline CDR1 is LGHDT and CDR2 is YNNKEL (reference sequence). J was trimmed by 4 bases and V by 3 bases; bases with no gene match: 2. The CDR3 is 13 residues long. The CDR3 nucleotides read TGTGCCAGCAGCCACAGGGGGCAATACGAGCAGTACTTC. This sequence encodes CASSHRGQYEQYF.

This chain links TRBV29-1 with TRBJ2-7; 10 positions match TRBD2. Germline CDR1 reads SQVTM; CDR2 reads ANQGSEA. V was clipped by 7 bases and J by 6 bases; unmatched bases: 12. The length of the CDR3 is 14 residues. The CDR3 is CSARKASGSGEQYF. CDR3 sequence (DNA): TGCAGCGCCAGAAAGGCTAGCGGGAGCGGCGAGCAGTACTTC.

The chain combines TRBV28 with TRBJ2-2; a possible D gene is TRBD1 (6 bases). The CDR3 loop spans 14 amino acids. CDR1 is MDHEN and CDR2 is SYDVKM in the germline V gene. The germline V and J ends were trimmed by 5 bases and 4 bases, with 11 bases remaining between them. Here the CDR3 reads CASSGGGLTGELFF. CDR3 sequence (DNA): TGTGCCAGCAGTGGGGGCGGCCTCACCGGGGAGCTGTTTTTT.

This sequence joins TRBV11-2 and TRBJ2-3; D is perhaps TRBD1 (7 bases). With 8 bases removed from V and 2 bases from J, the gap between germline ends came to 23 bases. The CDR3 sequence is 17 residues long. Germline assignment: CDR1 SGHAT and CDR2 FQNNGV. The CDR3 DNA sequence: TGTGCCAGCTGGAGAGGGTCGGGGGACAGAGCCACAGATACGCAGTATTTT. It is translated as CASWRGSGDRATDTQYF.

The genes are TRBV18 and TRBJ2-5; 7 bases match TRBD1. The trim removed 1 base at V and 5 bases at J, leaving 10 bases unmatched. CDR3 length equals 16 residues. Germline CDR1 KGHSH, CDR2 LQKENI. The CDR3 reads CASSPLGTAARETQYF. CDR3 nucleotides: TGTGCCAGCTCACCACTCGGGACAGCCGCCAGGGAGACCCAGTACTTC.

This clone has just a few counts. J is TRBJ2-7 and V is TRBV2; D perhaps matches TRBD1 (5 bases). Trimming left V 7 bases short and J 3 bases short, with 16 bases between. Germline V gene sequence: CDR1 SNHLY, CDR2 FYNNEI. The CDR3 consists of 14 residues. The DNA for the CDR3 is TGTGCCAGCATGGGGCGAACAGCCGGCTACGAGCAGTACTTC. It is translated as CASMGRTAGYEQYF.

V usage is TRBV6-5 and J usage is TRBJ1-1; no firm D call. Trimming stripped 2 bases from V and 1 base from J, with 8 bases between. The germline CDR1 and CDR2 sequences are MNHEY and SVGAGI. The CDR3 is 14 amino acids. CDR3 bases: TGTGCCAGCAGTTACGGGCAGGCGAACACTGAAGCTTTCTTT. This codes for CASSYGQANTEAFF.